This T cell receptor beta chain came from a study of cytomegalovirus exposure and HLA in healthy donors. The CDR3 contains 16 residues. V lost 1 base and J 7 bases, leaving 20 bases between the germline ends. CDR1 is GTSNPN, CDR2 SVGIG, per germline (reference sequence). A word on this clone: The antigen is undetermined.

As for the donors, each was a healthy bone marrow donor. Study-wide results and limits: According to a later analysis, most TCR beta chains associated with CMV appeared HLA-restricted. Most of the TCR beta V segments (in an earlier analysis) were productive either about 87% or about 30% of the time.

The PCR was carried out with 60 Vbeta primers and 13 Jbeta primers. Profiled with immunoSEQ multiplex PCR; TCRdb holds only in-frame clones, not every one. The repertoire includes about 190,000 clones, around 81% of them detected once, and 1.5% to 2% sits in the top ten. The sequenced material came from PBMCs. The TCR was taken from a young man in good health and CMV-seronegative. The genes are TRBV30 and TRBJ2-1; D unclear. CDR3 sequence: CAWSDPPGRTQNEQFF. CDR3 in DNA: TGTGCCTGGAGTGATCCCCCTGGGCGTACACAGAATGAGCAGTTCTTC.